This TCR beta chain emerged from a study of neurological immune-mediated disorders. This clonotype was counted ten times or more. What it binds is unknown. Time point: longitudinal time-point 3. A total of 2 million PBMCs stored at -80 degrees C provided the unsorted libraries. Findings and caveats of the study: No CDR3 amino acid sequences recurred among expanded clones across subjects, suggesting private repertoires in all groups. The highest TCR clonal expansion occurred in HTLV-1-associated myelopathy; multiple sclerosis fell below healthy controls.

This CDR3 is 17 amino acids long. Germline-derived CDR1 and CDR2 are LGHDT and YNNKEL (reference sequence). Trimming pared 3 bases from V and 0 bases from J, leaving 17 bases between. 5'RACE generated cDNA with 10-nucleotide random UMIs. TCRdb processed the 5' RACE reads anew with MiXCR; each CDR3 protein has one entry. The sample records some 55,000 distinct CDR3 sequences, approximately 8.4% being singletons. This chain joins TRBV3-1 and TRBJ2-5; maybe TRBD1 (6 bases). Material for sequencing was PBMCs. This receptor was identified in a woman aged 40 to 50 in good health. The chain's CDR3 is CASSHPQGPPYQETQYF. The CDR3 nucleotides are TGTGCCAGCAGCCACCCACAGGGCCCTCCTTACCAAGAGACCCAGTACTTC.